This T cell receptor beta chain was retrieved from a study of molecular identifiers for immune sequencing clone quantification. TCRdb used MiXCR to reprocess the PCR reads, holding one entry per CDR3 protein. The sample lists about 320,000 distinct CDR3 sequences, roughly 23% occurring once. The CDR3 spans 16 residues. V shed 1 base, J shed 8 bases, and the junction held 5 bases outside the gene matches. The V gene's germline CDR1 is SGHAT and CDR2 FQNNGV. The chain employs TRBV11-2 and TRBJ2-1; 13 nucleotides match TRBD2. The source of this sequence is a human donor in good health. Some libraries in this study had Jurkat cell RNA spiked in. Sequencing was performed on naive CD8+ T cells from blood, with Jurkat cell RNA spiked in. This sample's subset: FACS-sorted CD8+CD4-CCR7+CD45RA+ naive T cells. The CDR3 region has the DNA TGTGCCAGCAGCTTAGTGGGACTAGCGGGATACCATGAGCAGTTCTTC. It specifies CASSLVGLAGYHEQFF.